Sequencing of this T cell receptor (beta chain) was carried out in a study of OX40 agonist ivuxolimab in advanced cancers. At the level of the study: Head and neck, renal cell, melanoma or hepatocellular carcinoma were the cancers that dose-escalation patients had. Whole-study findings and limits: Expanded clones were, on average, more numerous in CD8+ T cells than in CD4+. Low normalized T-cell clonal expansion was additionally recorded for some nonresponders. Determination of antigen specificity was not performed for the expanded peripheral T cells.

This clone was detected only once. Its antigen remains unknown. V lost 5 bases and J lost 4; bases outside the gene matches: 6. This CDR3 has 14 residues. From germline, CDR1 is SGHTA and CDR2 FQGTGA. The protocol was immunoSEQ multiplex PCR, while the TCRdb copy is restricted to in-frame clones and leaves out a portion. This sample has 70,000 to 95,000 clones; under 95% occur once, and the top ten carry around 0.72%. The V call is TRBV7-3, the J call TRBJ2-7, with 9 bases fitting TRBD1. The receptor comes from an adult with an advanced solid tumor such as melanoma, head and neck, liver or kidney cancer. Sequencing was performed on CD4+ or CD8+ T cells sorted from blood, taken in a trial of the OX40 agonist ivuxolimab. CDR3 DNA: TGTGCCAGCAGCCCGGGACAGGGCCCATACGAGCAGTACTTC. This sequence encodes CASSPGQGPYEQYF.